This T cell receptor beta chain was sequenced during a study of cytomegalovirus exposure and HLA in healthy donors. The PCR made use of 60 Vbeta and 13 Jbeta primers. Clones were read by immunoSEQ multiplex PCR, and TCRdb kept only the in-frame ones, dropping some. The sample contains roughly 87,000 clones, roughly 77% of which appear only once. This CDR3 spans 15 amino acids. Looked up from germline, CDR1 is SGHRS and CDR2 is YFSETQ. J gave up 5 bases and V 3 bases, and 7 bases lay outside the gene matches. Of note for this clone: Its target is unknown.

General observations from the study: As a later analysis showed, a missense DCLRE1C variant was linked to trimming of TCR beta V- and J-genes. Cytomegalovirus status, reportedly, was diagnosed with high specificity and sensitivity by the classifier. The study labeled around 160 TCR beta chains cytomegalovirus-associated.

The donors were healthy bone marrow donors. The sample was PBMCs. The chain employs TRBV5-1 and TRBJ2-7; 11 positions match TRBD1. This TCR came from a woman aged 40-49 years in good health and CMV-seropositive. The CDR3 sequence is CASSSGQGARNEQYF. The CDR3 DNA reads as TGCGCCAGCAGCTCCGGACAGGGGGCGCGCAACGAGCAGTACTTC.